The entry below gives a single T cell receptor beta chain sequence along with its context. Its antigen is currently unknown. Chemo-refractory metastatic non-small-cell lung cancer patients were treated with focal radiation plus CTLA-4 blockade with ipilimumab. This sample stems from a study of radiotherapy plus CTLA-4 blockade in lung cancer. Study overall: Among enrolled patients, under 20% responded and 31% achieved disease control. Study results and limitations: An expansion of tumor-derived TCR clones occurred in blood after radiotherapy plus ipilimumab.

The CDR3 loop spans 13 amino acids. Trimming cost V 7 bases and J 7 bases, with 15 bases left between them. Germline V gene data show CDR1 as SGHRS and CDR2 as YFSETQ. Clones were read by immunoSEQ multiplex PCR, and TCRdb kept only the in-frame ones, dropping some. The table shows over 75,000 clones, with around 83% occurring only once. The sequences come from peripheral blood, collected from a patient treated with radiotherapy plus ipilimumab. The chain uses TRBV5-1 and TRBJ2-1, with D perhaps assigned TRBD1 or TRBD2 (5 bases each). This clonotype originated in a human donor with non-small cell lung cancer who had stable disease on radiotherapy plus ipilimumab. The CDR3 DNA follows: TGCGCCAGCGGACCCGGGGCGGCAAATGAGCAGTTCTTC. Residues: CASGPGAANEQFF.